The clone carrying this T cell receptor (beta chain) turned up a few times. The antigen is not known. V shed 11 bases, J shed 2 bases, and the junction held 2 bases outside the gene matches. This CDR3 is 11 amino acids long. CDR1 and CDR2 (germline): SGHTA, FQGNSA. This record belongs to a study of identical twins. Every donor was a healthy Caucasian. Each CDR3 protein is one row after TCRdb ran MiXCR on the 5' RACE reads. The data show 750,000 to 950,000 distinct CDR3 sequences, approximately 13% seen once. Overall study findings and caveats: Clonotypes of the beta chain that were abundant in cord blood carried fewer insertions (memory repertoires showed none).

The data also belong to a second study, concerning yellow fever vaccine responses in identical twins.

The chain uses TRBV7-2 and TRBJ2-7; 8 positions match TRBD2. The source of this sequence is a woman aged 18 to 35 in good health. The specimen sequenced was PBMCs. The CDR3 is CAVSGAYEQYF. The CDR3 bases are TGTGCCGTTAGCGGGGCCTACGAGCAGTACTTC.